These 27 T cell receptor beta chains came from one sample sequenced in a study of blood T cell repertoires in COVID-19. Assay used: immunoSEQ multiplex PCR; TCRdb lists only in-frame clones, some missing. Here the sample spans about 64,000 clones, 75% to 95% being singletons. What was sequenced was peripheral blood. The receptors stem from a woman older than 75 with active COVID-19.

CDR3 sequence (DNA): TGTGCCACACGATCAGGGGGTTCTATTACTAACACTGAAGCTTTCTTT. Residues: CATRSGGSITNTEAFF. The J gene is TRBJ1-1, the V gene TRBV28; the match to TRBD1 covers 7 bases. The V gene end was trimmed by 10 bases and the J gene end by 2 bases; junction bases not matched to a gene: 16. Germline-derived CDR1 and CDR2 are MDHEN and SYDVKM. CDR3 size: 16 residues.

This clone was detected once. The V call is TRBV6-1, the J call TRBJ2-3; a possible D gene is TRBD1 (5 bases). This CDR3 comprises 15 residues. Trimming stripped 3 bases from V and 4 bases from J, with 14 bases between. Germline CDR1 MNHNS, CDR2 SASEGT. The CDR3 sequence: CASSDRAAFADTQYF. CDR3 in DNA: TGTGCCAGCAGTGACAGGGCAGCTTTTGCAGATACGCAGTATTTT.

V gene TRBV28 combines with J gene TRBJ1-2; unclear D gene. The ends were cut back, 11 bases at V and 0 bases at J, with 10 bases in the middle. The CDR3 is 12 amino acids. CDR1 and CDR2 (germline): MDHEN, SYDVKM. In DNA form, the CDR3 reads TGTGCCGCGGGGTTTGCTAACTATGGCTACACCTTC. Translated, it gives CAAGFANYGYTF.

This clone appeared once. The chain uses TRBV19 and TRBJ1-1; D is undetermined. Germline CDR1 and CDR2: LNHDA and SQIVND (reference sequence). The CDR3 is 13 amino acids. V lost 1 base and J 4 bases, leaving 7 bases between the germline ends. The CDR3 region is CASSIGEGTEAFF. The CDR3 DNA reads as TGTGCCAGTAGTATAGGGGAGGGCACTGAAGCTTTCTTT.

This clone was found a few times. CDR3 in DNA: TGCGCCAGCAGTCCCGGACAGGGACGCTACGAGCAGTACGTC. Its translation is CASSPGQGRYEQYV. The chain employs TRBV23-1 and TRBJ2-7; 8 bases agree with TRBD1. TRBV23-1 is an ORF; its function is uncertain. V lost 4 bases to trimming and J lost 3 bases; unmatched junction nucleotides: 5. The CDR3 loop spans 14 amino acids.

This clone was observed once. This rearrangement joins TRBV24-1 to TRBJ2-3; perhaps TRBD1 as D (5 bases). V lost 3 bases to trimming and J lost 0 bases, with 15 bases between them. From germline, CDR1 is KGHDR and CDR2 SFDVKD. The CDR3 is 17 residues long. The CDR3 nucleotides are TGTGCCACCAGTGATCCCCGACAGCGCCTCAGCACAGATACGCAGTATTTT. This translates into CATSDPRQRLSTDTQYF.

Remarks on this clone: Its ends do not fully match the called genes, so a read error is possible. The genes are TRBV3-1 (or the pseudogene TRBV3-2) and TRBJ2-3; D unresolved. Germline V lookup: CDR1 LGHDT, CDR2 YNNKEL (reference sequence). CDR3 length equals 11 residues. DNA of the CDR3: TGCTCGACTTCTAGCACAGATACGCAGTATTTT. Its protein product is CSTSSTDTQYF.

This clone was counted a single time. J is TRBJ1-6 and V is TRBV27; TRBD1 is a possible D gene (5 bases). The ends were cut back, 6 bases at V and 6 bases at J, with 9 bases in the middle. There are 13 residues in the CDR3. CDR1 is MNHEY, CDR2 SMNVEV, per germline (reference sequence). The CDR3 here is CASRDNLNSPLHF. CDR3 DNA: TGTGCCAGCAGGGACAATCTTAATTCACCCCTCCACTTT.

V gene TRBV10-3 combines with J gene TRBJ1-1; D unresolved. The CDR3 is 12 amino acids. The V end was cut by 7 bases, the J end by 1 base, with 7 bases between. From germline, CDR1 is ENHRY and CDR2 SYGVKD. CDR3 coding DNA: TGTGCCATCACGGGAGAGAACACTGAAGCTTTCTTT. Translated: CAITGENTEAFF.

This chain connects TRBV19 to TRBJ2-2, with D maybe TRBD1 (6 bases). V lost 7 bases and J lost 6, with 15 bases in between. Germline V gene lookup returns CDR1 LNHDA and CDR2 SQIVND (reference sequence). This CDR3 has 14 residues. CDR3 coding DNA: TGTGCCAGTAATAAGCCACAGGGTGCCGGGGAGCTGTTTTTT. This translates into CASNKPQGAGELFF. The full variable domain, in which reference TRBV19 and TRBJ2-2 provide the parts outside the CDR3, is DGGITQSPKYLFRKEGQNVTLSCEQNLNHDAMYWYRQDPGQGLRLIYYSQIVNDFQKGDIAEGYSVSREKKESFPLTVTSAQKNPTAFYLCASNKPQGAGELFFGEGSRLTVL.

The V call is TRBV30, the J call TRBJ2-1; TRBD2 aligns across 9 bases. CDR1 GTSNPN and CDR2 SVGIG come from the germline V gene (reference sequence). The CDR3 is made up of 15 amino acids. V was clipped by 2 bases and J by 4 bases; unmatched bases: 6. CDR3: CAWSPAGGGYNEQFF. The CDR3 DNA sequence: TGTGCCTGGAGTCCAGCGGGAGGTGGTTACAATGAGCAGTTCTTC.

The V gene is TRBV28, the J gene TRBJ1-2, with unresolved D. V lost 7 bases and J 4 bases, leaving 19 bases between the germline ends. The CDR3 has 15 amino acids. Looked up from germline, CDR1 is MDHEN and CDR2 is SYDVKM. The chain's CDR3 is CASTLGPGKGYGYTF. CDR3 bases: TGTGCCAGCACCCTAGGGCCGGGGAAAGGCTATGGCTACACCTTC.

V is TRBV27 and J is TRBJ2-5; no clear D gene. Germline V gene sequence: CDR1 MNHEY, CDR2 SMNVEV (reference sequence). CDR3 length equals 15 residues. Trimming removed 8 bases at V and 2 bases at J, with 18 bases between. In DNA form, the CDR3 reads TGTGCCAGCTGGAGACTCGGAGAGCCTCAAGAGACCCAGTACTTC. This translates into CASWRLGEPQETQYF.

The V call is TRBV20-1, the J call TRBJ2-7; 11 nucleotides align to TRBD2. This CDR3 comprises 14 residues. Germline V gene data show CDR1 as DFQATT and CDR2 as SNEGSKA (reference sequence). J lost 2 bases, V lost 3 bases, and 3 bases had no gene match. The CDR3 protein is CSASRGLAAYEQYF. The CDR3 DNA reads TGCAGTGCTAGTCGGGGACTAGCGGCCTACGAGCAGTACTTC.

This chain joins TRBV2 and TRBJ2-7, with 8 bases that match TRBD2. Germline V gene lookup returns CDR1 SNHLY and CDR2 FYNNEI. V lost 8 bases to trimming and J lost 6 bases; unmatched junction nucleotides: 15. This CDR3 region has 15 residues. This CDR3 reads CASPPGGGGSPEQYF. DNA of the CDR3: TGTGCCAGCCCCCCCGGGGGGGGAGGCTCGCCCGAGCAGTACTTC.

This chain joins TRBV28 and TRBJ1-2; a possible D gene is TRBD1 (5 bases). The CDR3 consists of 14 residues. CDR1 is MDHEN and CDR2 is SYDVKM in the germline V gene. V was trimmed by 5 bases and J by 8 bases, leaving 18 bases between them. The CDR3 DNA reads TGTGCCAGCAGTCTAACTCGGGACTACCGGGGCTACACCTTC. Protein sequence: CASSLTRDYRGYTF.

CDR3 loop: CASSFRGPAEAFF. For the CDR3, the DNA is TGTGCCAGCAGTTTCAGGGGACCCGCCGAAGCTTTCTTT. The V gene is TRBV6-2 or TRBV6-3, the J gene TRBJ1-1; D is possibly TRBD1 (6 bases). The CDR3 extends over 13 amino acids. CDR1 and CDR2 from the germline V gene are MNHEY and SVGEGT. Trimming cost V 4 bases and J 8 bases, with 14 bases left between them.

Only one count was recorded for this clone. The chain is built from TRBV28 and TRBJ1-4, with D possibly matching TRBD1 (5 bases). The germline CDR1 and CDR2 sequences are MDHEN and SYDVKM. The CDR3 is 15 residues long. V shed 1 base and J shed 3 bases, with 9 bases lying between them. The CDR3 reads CASSLSGEANEKLFF. The DNA of the CDR3 is TGTGCCAGCAGTTTATCGGGGGAAGCTAATGAAAAACTGTTTTTT.

The rearrangement uses TRBV30 and TRBJ2-3; TRBD2 matches at 7 bases. With V trimmed by 2 bases and J by 2 bases, 7 bases remained unmatched. CDR1 is GTSNPN and CDR2 is SVGIG in the germline V gene (reference sequence). The CDR3 extends over 15 amino acids. The DNA for the CDR3 is TGTGCCTGGAGTTCAGTGGCGGGAGTCACAGATACGCAGTATTTT. Amino acid sequence: CAWSSVAGVTDTQYF.

The V call is TRBV19, the J call TRBJ1-3; D gene uncertain. The CDR3 consists of 16 residues. The germline gives CDR1 LNHDA, CDR2 SQIVND (reference sequence). Deletions cut 4 bases from V and 0 bases from J, with 13 bases between. CDR3 residues: CASSRGGRGSGNTIYF. The CDR3 DNA follows: TGTGCCAGTAGTAGAGGTGGACGGGGCTCTGGAAACACCATATATTTT.

The gene calls are TRBV3-1 (or the pseudogene TRBV3-2) and TRBJ2-1, with a possible D match to TRBD2 (7 bases). CDR3 length: 16 amino acids. Trimming removed 7 bases at V and 8 bases at J, with 24 bases between. Germline-derived CDR1 and CDR2 are LGHDT and YNNKEL (reference sequence). CDR3 bases: TGTGCCAGCATCCCCCGGGGGGCGGGACCTATACATGAGCAGTTCTTC. It translates to CASIPRGAGPIHEQFF.

The chain recombines TRBV5-1 with TRBJ1-2; 9 positions agree with TRBD1. The CDR3 is 14 amino acids. The germline V gene has CDR1 SGHRS and CDR2 YFSETQ. V dropped 4 bases and J dropped 8; count of bases not matched to a gene: 9. The CDR3 loop is CASSVPGQGSGYTF. In DNA, the CDR3 is TGCGCCAGCAGCGTACCGGGACAGGGTAGCGGCTACACCTTC.

The V call is TRBV20-1, the J call TRBJ2-7; 7 nucleotides line up with TRBD1. The V and J ends lost 3 bases and 2 bases, in that order; junction bases with no gene match: 16. Germline CDR1 reads DFQATT; CDR2 reads SNEGSKA (reference sequence). The CDR3 runs to 17 residues. CDR3 in DNA: TGCAGTGCTAGTCCGATGGGACCCGGGACAGCAGCCTACGAGCAGTACTTC. This encodes CSASPMGPGTAAYEQYF.

As to this clone: The junction departs from the called germline gene at one end, perhaps through a read error. The chain has TRBV13 and TRBJ2-1; D perhaps matches TRBD2 (6 bases). Germline CDR1 reads PRHDT; CDR2 reads FYEKMQ (reference sequence). The CDR3 is 11 residues long. The CDR3 sequence: CASSFGGELVF. Written as DNA, the CDR3 is TGTGCCAGCAGCTTCGGCGGGGAGTTAGTCTTC.

This CDR3 is CASSLGGRGPFAKNIQYF. The CDR3 DNA reads as TGTGCCAGCAGCTTAGGTGGCAGGGGGCCTTTCGCCAAAAACATTCAGTACTTC. The chain couples TRBV11-2 to TRBJ2-4, with 8 bases identical to TRBD1. V lost 1 base and J lost 1; bases outside the gene matches: 9. Germline V gene data show CDR1 as SGHAT and CDR2 as FQNNGV. The CDR3 consists of 18 residues.

The chain joins TRBV29-1 to TRBJ2-1, with TRBD1 identical over 9 bases. The CDR3 runs to 15 residues. The germline V gene encodes CDR1 SQVTM and CDR2 ANQGSEA. Unmatched junction bases numbered 10, after V lost 4 bases and J lost 6 bases. The CDR3 DNA sequence: TGCAGCGTTGGGGGGGGACAGGGAAGATTCAATGAGCAGTTCTTC. It codes for CSVGGGQGRFNEQFF.

CDR3 sequence: CASSIGTDYGYTF. As DNA, the CDR3 is TGTGCCAGCAGCATTGGGACAGACTATGGCTACACCTTC. The chain combines TRBV9 with TRBJ1-2; 7 bases are shared with TRBD1. CDR1 and CDR2 from the germline V gene are SGDLS and YYNGEE. The CDR3 loop spans 13 amino acids. The J segment lost 3 bases and the V segment lost 4 bases, leaving 3 bases of the junction unmatched.